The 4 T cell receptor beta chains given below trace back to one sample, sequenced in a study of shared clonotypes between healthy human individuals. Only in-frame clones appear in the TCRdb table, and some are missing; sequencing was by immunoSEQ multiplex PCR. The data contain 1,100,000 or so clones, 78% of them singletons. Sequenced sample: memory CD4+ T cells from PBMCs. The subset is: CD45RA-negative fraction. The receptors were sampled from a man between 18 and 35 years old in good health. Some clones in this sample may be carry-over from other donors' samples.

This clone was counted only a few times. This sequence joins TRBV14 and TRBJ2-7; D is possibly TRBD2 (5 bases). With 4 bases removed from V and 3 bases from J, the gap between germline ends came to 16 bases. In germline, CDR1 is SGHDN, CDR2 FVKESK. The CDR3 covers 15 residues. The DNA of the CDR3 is TGTGCCAGCAGCCGAGGGCCTCCAATTGTCTACGAGCAGTACTTC. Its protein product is CASSRGPPIVYEQYF. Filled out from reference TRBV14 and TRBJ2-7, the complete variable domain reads EAGVTQFPSHSVIEKGQTVTLRCDPISGHDNLYWYRRVMGKEIKFLLHFVKESKQDESGMPNNRFLAERTGGTYSTLKVQPAELEDSGVYFCASSRGPPIVYEQYFGPGTRLTVT.

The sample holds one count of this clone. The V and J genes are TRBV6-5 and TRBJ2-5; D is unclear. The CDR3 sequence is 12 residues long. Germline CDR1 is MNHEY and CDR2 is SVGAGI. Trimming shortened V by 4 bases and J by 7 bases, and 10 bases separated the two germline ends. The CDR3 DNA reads TGTGCCAGCAGTTTCTCTCCGGGGACCCAGTACTTC. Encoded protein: CASSFSPGTQYF.

The CDR3 loop reads CASSPGHNRFNEQFF. The CDR3 region has the DNA TGTGCCAGCTCGCCGGGACACAACAGGTTCAATGAGCAGTTCTTC. The V call is TRBV18, the J call TRBJ2-1, with D possibly matching TRBD1 (6 bases). The V and J ends lost 6 bases and 6 bases respectively, with 18 bases between them. The germline gives CDR1 KGHSH, CDR2 LQKENI. This CDR3 is built from 15 residues.

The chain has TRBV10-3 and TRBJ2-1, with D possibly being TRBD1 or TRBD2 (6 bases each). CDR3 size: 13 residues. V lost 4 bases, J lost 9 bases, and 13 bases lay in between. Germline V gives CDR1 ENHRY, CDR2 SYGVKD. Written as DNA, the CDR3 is TGTGCCATCAGTGCCGCAGGGGAGGCTGAGCAGTTCTTC. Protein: CAISAAGEAEQFF.